This TCR beta chain originates from a study of identical twins. TCRdb re-derived calls from the 5' RACE reads in MiXCR, one entry per CDR3 protein. The sample includes about 920,000 distinct CDR3 sequences, about 12% seen only once; the top ten take roughly 1.6%. General observations from the study: In cord blood, abundant beta clonotypes had fewer insertions; memory showed no trend. Twins showed weaker excess sharing in their beta out-of-frame sequences.

Germline CDR1 SQVTM, CDR2 ANQGSEA. This CDR3 comprises 11 residues. V lost 3 bases, J lost 10 bases, and 3 bases stayed unmatched. This clonotype was found a few times. What it binds is unknown. The data also belong to a second study, concerning yellow fever vaccine responses in identical twins.

The V and J genes are TRBV29-1 and TRBJ2-1, with TRBD1 matching 7 bases. Sequenced sample: PBMCs. The origin of this receptor is a young woman in good health. The CDR3 nucleotides are TGCAGCGTTGAGTCGACAGGGGAGCAGTTCTTC. Protein product: CSVESTGEQFF.